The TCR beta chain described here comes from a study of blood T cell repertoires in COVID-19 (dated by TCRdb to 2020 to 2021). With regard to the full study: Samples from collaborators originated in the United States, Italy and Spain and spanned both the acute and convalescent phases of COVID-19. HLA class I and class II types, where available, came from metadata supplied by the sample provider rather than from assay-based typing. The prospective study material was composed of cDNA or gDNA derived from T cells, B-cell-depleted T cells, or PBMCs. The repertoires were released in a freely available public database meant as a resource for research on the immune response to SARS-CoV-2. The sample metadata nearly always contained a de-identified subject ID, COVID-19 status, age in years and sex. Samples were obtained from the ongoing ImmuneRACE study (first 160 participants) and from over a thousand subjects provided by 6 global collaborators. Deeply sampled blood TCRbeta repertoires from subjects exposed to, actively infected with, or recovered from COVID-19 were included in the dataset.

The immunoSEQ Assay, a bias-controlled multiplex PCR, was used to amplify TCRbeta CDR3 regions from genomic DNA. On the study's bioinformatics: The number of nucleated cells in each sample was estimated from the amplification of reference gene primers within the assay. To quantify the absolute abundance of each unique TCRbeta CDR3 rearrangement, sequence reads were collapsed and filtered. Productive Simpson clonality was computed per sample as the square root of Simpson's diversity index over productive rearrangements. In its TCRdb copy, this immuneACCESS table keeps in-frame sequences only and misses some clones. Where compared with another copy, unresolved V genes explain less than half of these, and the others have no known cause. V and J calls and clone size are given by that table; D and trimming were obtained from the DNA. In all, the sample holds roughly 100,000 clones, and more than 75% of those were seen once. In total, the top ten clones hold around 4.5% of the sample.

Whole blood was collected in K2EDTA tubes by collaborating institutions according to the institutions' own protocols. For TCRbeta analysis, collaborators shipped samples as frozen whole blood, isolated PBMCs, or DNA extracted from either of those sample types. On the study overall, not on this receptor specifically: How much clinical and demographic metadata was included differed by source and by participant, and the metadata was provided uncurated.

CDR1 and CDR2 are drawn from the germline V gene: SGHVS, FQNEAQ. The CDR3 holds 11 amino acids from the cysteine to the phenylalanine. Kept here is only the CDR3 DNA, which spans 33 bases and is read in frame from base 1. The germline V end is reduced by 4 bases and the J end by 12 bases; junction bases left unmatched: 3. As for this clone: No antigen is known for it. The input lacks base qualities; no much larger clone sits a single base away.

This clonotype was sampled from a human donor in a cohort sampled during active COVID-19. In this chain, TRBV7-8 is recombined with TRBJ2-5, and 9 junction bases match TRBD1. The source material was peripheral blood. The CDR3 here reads CASSSRDREYF. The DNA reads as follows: TGTGCCAGCAGCTCCCGGGACAGGGAGTACTTC.